The table lists the clone carrying this TCR beta chain with a few counts. Its cognate antigen is unknown. This specimen comes from a study of OX40 agonist ivuxolimab in advanced cancers. Notes on the study in general: Antigen specificity remained undetermined for the expanded peripheral T cells.

Only in-frame clones appear in the TCRdb table, and some are missing; sequencing was by immunoSEQ multiplex PCR. The table has approximately 71,000 clones, 94% seen once. The germline V and J ends were trimmed by 9 bases and 8 bases, with 16 bases remaining between them. The CDR3 totals 12 residues. Germline-derived CDR1 and CDR2 are MNHEY and SMNVEV (reference sequence). The sequence was collected from an adult with an advanced solid tumor such as melanoma, head and neck, liver or kidney cancer. V and J are TRBV27 and TRBJ1-2; D remains ambiguous. The specimen comprised CD4+ or CD8+ T cells sorted from blood, sampled in a trial of the OX40 agonist ivuxolimab. CDR3 protein: CASWPGFGGYTF. CDR3 sequence (DNA): TGTGCCAGTTGGCCGGGGTTCGGGGGCTACACCTTC.